Following are 17 T cell receptor beta chains from one sample sequenced in a study of T cell responses to AZD1222 COVID-19 vaccine. Here immunoSEQ multiplex PCR was the method, and the copy in TCRdb shows in-frame clones only, minus some. The table has about 130,000 clones, roughly 90% seen once. Sequenced here: peripheral blood, sampled on day 0 of AZD1222 vaccination. These receptors originate from an adult in good health.

This clone was observed a single time. The CDR3 DNA sequence: TGTGCCAGCACGAGTGGGTTAAACTATGGCTACACCTTC. This translates into CASTSGLNYGYTF. V and J are TRBV28 and TRBJ1-2; D gene ambiguous. Germline V gene data show CDR1 as MDHEN and CDR2 as SYDVKM. CDR3 length equals 13 residues. The ends were cut back, 7 bases at V and 2 bases at J, with 11 bases in the middle.

The chain carries TRBV4-2 and TRBJ2-7; D could derive from TRBD1 or TRBD2 (5 bases each). Germline CDR1 and CDR2: LGHNA and YNFKEQ. The V end was cut by 4 bases, the J end by 0 bases, with 16 bases between. This CDR3 region has 16 residues. The CDR3 region has the DNA TGTGCCAGCAGCCTTTCCGGGACGCCTGTCTCCTACGAGCAGTACTTC. Protein product: CASSLSGTPVSYEQYF.

The chain recombines TRBV3-1 (or the pseudogene TRBV3-2) with TRBJ2-7; no firm D call. The CDR3 is made up of 12 amino acids. Germline CDR1 reads LGHDT; CDR2 reads YNNKEL (reference sequence). Trimming removed 1 base from V and 5 bases from J, with 6 bases in between. The CDR3 loop reads CASSQVDHEQYF. DNA for the CDR3: TGTGCCAGCAGCCAAGTTGACCACGAGCAGTACTTC.

The gene calls are TRBV9 and TRBJ1-2; D gene ambiguous. The CDR3 is made up of 19 amino acids. The V end lost 4 bases, the J end lost 8 bases, and 33 bases lay between the germline ends. Germline V lookup: CDR1 SGDLS, CDR2 YYNGEE. CDR3 amino acids: CASSPCAPSPLGFLRGYTF. The CDR3 DNA sequence: TGTGCCAGCAGCCCATGCGCCCCCTCTCCCTTAGGGTTCCTTCGGGGCTACACCTTC.

The rearrangement joins TRBV9 to TRBJ2-1; possibly TRBD2 for D (6 bases). Germline V lookup: CDR1 SGDLS, CDR2 YYNGEE. With 3 bases removed from V and 8 bases from J, the gap between germline ends came to 6 bases. CDR3 length: 11 residues. The CDR3 nucleotides are TGTGCCAGCAGCGCGGGGGATGAGCAGTTCTTC. Protein product: CASSAGDEQFF.

The chain links TRBV18 to TRBJ1-6; 8 bases match TRBD1. The V gene end was trimmed by 3 bases and the J gene end by 13 bases; junction bases not matched to a gene: 11. The CDR3 consists of 15 residues. Germline values: CDR1 KGHSH, CDR2 LQKENI. CDR3 in amino acids: CASSPETGDSHPLHF. CDR3 in DNA: TGTGCCAGCTCACCGGAGACAGGGGATTCCCATCCCCTCCACTTT.

About this clone itself: Within the sample, other DNA sequences also encode this same CDR3. DNA for the CDR3: TGCGCCAGCAGCCGGACTGGAAACACCATATATTTT. Translation gives CASSRTGNTIYF. This sequence joins TRBV4-1 and TRBJ1-3; D is ambiguous. The CDR3 consists of 12 residues. Between the trimmed V and J ends, which lost 4 bases and 2 bases, there was a span of 3 bases. The germline V gene encodes CDR1 MGHRA and CDR2 YSYEKL.

The chain recombines TRBV4-1 with TRBJ1-5; 8 bases are shared with TRBD1. There are 16 residues in the CDR3. CDR1 MGHRA and CDR2 YSYEKL come from the germline V gene. V lost 0 bases to trimming and J lost 15 bases; unmatched junction nucleotides: 16. The CDR3 nucleotides are TGCGCCAGCAGCCAAGATTTAGGGCCAGGGGGCCGGGATTTGCATTTT. This gives the protein CASSQDLGPGGRDLHF.

This clone was seen more than once but under ten times. The chain links TRBV27 to TRBJ1-1; D gene ambiguous. Trimming left V 5 bases short and J 7 bases short, with 11 bases between. The CDR3 runs 12 residues. Germline assignment: CDR1 MNHEY and CDR2 SMNVEV (reference sequence). The CDR3 DNA is TGTGCCAGCAGTATACCCATGGGTGAAGCTTTCTTT. Translated, it gives CASSIPMGEAFF.

The J gene is TRBJ1-6, the V gene TRBV5-6; possible D gene TRBD1, 6 bases. There are 15 residues in the CDR3. Germline CDR1 SGHDT, CDR2 YYEEEE. V lost 2 bases, J lost 7 bases, and 13 bases lay in between. CDR3 loop: CASSFGQTLNSPLHF. CDR3 nucleotide sequence: TGTGCCAGCAGCTTCGGACAGACCCTCAATTCACCCCTCCACTTT.

J is TRBJ2-5 and V is TRBV4-2; maybe TRBD2 (6 bases). There are 14 residues in the CDR3. The V end lost 1 base, the J end lost 0 bases, and 6 bases lay between the germline ends. Per germline, CDR1 LGHNA and CDR2 YNFKEQ. The CDR3 coding sequence is TGTGCCAGCAGCCAAGGGGGGGACCAAGAGACCCAGTACTTC. Its protein product is CASSQGGDQETQYF.

The chain employs TRBV14 and TRBJ1-2, with a tentative D call TRBD1 (6 bases). Deletions cut 4 bases from V and 4 bases from J, with 16 bases between. The V gene's germline CDR1 is SGHDN and CDR2 FVKESK. This CDR3 contains 15 residues. The CDR3 bases are TGTGCCAGCAGCCGTACCATTACAGGGAGCTATGGCTACACCTTC. It translates to CASSRTITGSYGYTF.

The V call is TRBV4-2, the J call TRBJ2-1; D is undetermined. CDR3 length equals 12 residues. CDR1 is LGHNA and CDR2 is YNFKEQ in the germline V gene. With 3 bases removed from V and 7 bases from J, the gap between germline ends came to 7 bases. The CDR3 sequence: CASSHLGNEQFF. As DNA, the CDR3 is TGTGCCAGCAGCCACTTAGGTAATGAGCAGTTCTTC.

The chain has TRBV30 and TRBJ2-7; 7 positions match TRBD1. Germline-derived CDR1 and CDR2 are GTSNPN and SVGIG (reference sequence). The CDR3 has 15 residues. V lost 2 bases, J lost 5 bases, and 12 bases stayed unmatched. CDR3 coding DNA: TGTGCCTGGAGTTGGACAGGAACGACCCCCCACGAGCAGTACTTC. Amino acids: CAWSWTGTTPHEQYF.

V usage is TRBV28 and J usage is TRBJ1-3; unclear D gene. Trimming took 2 bases from V and 3 from J, leaving 8 bases between them. Germline lookup yields CDR1 MDHEN and CDR2 SYDVKM. The CDR3 contains 14 residues. CDR3 coding DNA: TGTGCCAGCAGTTTAGCAGAGTTTGGAAACACCATATATTTT. Protein: CASSLAEFGNTIYF.

The chain combines TRBV18 with TRBJ1-4; possibly TRBD1 for D (6 bases). Trimming pared 2 bases from V and 0 bases from J, leaving 16 bases between. CDR3 length: 18 residues. In germline, CDR1 is KGHSH, CDR2 LQKENI. The CDR3, as DNA: TGTGCCAGCTCACCATTGAGGGTCGAGGGGGCAACTAATGAAAAACTGTTTTTT. Protein sequence: CASSPLRVEGATNEKLFF.

This clone has a handful of counts. The chain carries TRBV9 and TRBJ1-1, with no clear D. Germline values: CDR1 SGDLS, CDR2 YYNGEE. V dropped 9 bases and J dropped 1 base, with 13 bases sitting between them. The CDR3 runs to 13 residues. For the CDR3, the DNA is TGTGCCACTGAACCGAACCCGAACACTGAAGCTTTCTTT. Amino acids: CATEPNPNTEAFF.